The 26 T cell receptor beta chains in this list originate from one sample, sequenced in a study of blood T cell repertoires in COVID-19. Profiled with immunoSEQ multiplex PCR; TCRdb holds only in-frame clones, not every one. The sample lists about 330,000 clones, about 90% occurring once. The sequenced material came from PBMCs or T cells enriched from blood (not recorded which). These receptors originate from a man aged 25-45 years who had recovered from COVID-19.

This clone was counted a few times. CDR3 sequence (DNA): TGTGCCAGCTCACCCCCATTTGGGGGGTCGGGAAACACCATATATTTT. Translated, it gives CASSPPFGGSGNTIYF. The chain joins TRBV18 to TRBJ1-3, with D possibly being TRBD1 (5 bases). V was clipped by 3 bases and J by 4 bases, with 16 bases between them. Germline values: CDR1 KGHSH, CDR2 LQKENI. The CDR3 sequence is 16 residues long.

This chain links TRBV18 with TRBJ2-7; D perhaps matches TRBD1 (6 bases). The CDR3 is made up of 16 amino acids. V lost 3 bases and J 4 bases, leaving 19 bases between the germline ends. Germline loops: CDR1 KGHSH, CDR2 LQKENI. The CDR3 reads CASSPPPGQVLYEQYF. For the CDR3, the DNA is TGTGCCAGCTCACCGCCCCCGGGACAAGTTTTGTACGAGCAGTACTTC.

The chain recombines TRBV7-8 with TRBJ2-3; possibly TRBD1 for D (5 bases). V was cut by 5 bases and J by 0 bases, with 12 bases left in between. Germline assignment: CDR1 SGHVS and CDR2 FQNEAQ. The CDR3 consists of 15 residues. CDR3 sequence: CASSARGGSTDTQYF. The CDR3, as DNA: TGTGCCAGCAGCGCTAGGGGCGGCAGCACAGATACGCAGTATTTT.

The DNA of the CDR3 is TGTGCCAGCAGCTTCCTGCGGGGGGCCTACAATGAGCAGTTCTTC. This gives the protein CASSFLRGAYNEQFF. This rearrangement joins TRBV7-9 to TRBJ2-1, with 8 bases matching TRBD2. J lost 2 bases, V lost 3 bases, and 3 bases had no gene match. This CDR3 is 15 amino acids long. Germline V gene data show CDR1 as SEHNR and CDR2 as FQNEAQ (reference sequence).

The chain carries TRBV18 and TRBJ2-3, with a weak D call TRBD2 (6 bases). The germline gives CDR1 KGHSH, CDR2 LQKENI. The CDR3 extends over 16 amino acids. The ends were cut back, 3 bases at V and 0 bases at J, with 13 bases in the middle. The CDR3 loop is CASSPRVGTSTDTQYF. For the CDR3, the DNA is TGTGCCAGCTCACCCCGGGTCGGGACTAGCACAGATACGCAGTATTTT.

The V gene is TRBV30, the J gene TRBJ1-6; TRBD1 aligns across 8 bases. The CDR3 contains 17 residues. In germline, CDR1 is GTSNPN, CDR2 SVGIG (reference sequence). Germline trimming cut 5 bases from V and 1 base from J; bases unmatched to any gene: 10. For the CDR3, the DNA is TGTGCCTGGGAAAGCGACAGGGGCACGTCCTATAATTCACCCCTCCACTTT. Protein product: CAWESDRGTSYNSPLHF.

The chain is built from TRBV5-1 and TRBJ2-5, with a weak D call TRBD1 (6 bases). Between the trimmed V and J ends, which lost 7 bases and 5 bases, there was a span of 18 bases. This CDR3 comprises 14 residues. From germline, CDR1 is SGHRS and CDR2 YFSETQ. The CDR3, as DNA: TGCGCCAGCGGCGACCTAGCAAGGGGGGAGACCCAGTACTTC. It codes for CASGDLARGETQYF.

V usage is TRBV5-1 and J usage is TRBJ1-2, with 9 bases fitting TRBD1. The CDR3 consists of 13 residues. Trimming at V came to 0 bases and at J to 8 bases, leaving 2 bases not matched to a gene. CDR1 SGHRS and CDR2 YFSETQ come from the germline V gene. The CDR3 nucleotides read TGCGCCAGCAGCTTGGACAGGGGGCAAGGCTACACCTTC. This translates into CASSLDRGQGYTF. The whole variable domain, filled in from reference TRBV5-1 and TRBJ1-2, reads KAGVTQTPRYLIKTRGQQVTLSCSPISGHRSVSWYQQTPGQGLQFLFEYFSETQRNKGNFPGRFSGRQFSNSRSEMNVSTLELGDSALYLCASSLDRGQGYTFGSGTRLTVV.

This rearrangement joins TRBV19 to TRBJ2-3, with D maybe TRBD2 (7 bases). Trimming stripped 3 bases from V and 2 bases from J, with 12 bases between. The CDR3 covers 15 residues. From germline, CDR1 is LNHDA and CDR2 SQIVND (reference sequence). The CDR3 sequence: CASSIPGGHTDTQYF. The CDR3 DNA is TGTGCCAGTAGTATCCCCGGGGGGCACACAGATACGCAGTATTTT.

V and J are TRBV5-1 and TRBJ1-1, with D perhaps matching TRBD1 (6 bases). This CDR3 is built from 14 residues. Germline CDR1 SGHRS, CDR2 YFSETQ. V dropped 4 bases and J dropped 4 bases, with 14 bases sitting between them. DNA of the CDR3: TGCGCCAGCAGCCCGACCAGGGGAGCCACTGAAGCTTTCTTT. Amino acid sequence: CASSPTRGATEAFF.

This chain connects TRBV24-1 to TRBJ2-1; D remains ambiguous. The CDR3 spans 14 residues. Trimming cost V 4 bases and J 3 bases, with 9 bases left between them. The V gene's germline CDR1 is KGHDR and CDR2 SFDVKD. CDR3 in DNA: TGTGCCACCAGTGACTCCCAGTTCTACAATGAGCAGTTCTTC. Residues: CATSDSQFYNEQFF.

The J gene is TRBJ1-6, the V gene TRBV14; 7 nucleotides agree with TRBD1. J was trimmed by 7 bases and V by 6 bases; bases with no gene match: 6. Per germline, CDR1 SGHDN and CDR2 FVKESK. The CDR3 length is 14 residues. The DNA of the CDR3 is TGTGCCAGCAGTCCGACAGGGAGGAATTCACCCCTCCACTTT. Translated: CASSPTGRNSPLHF.

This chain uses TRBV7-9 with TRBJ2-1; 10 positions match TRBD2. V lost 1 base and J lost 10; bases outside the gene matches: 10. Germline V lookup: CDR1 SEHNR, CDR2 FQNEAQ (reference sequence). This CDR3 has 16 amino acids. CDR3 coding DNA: TGTGCCAGCAGCTTAGGAGGCCTAGCGGGGGTAGGGGAGCAGTTCTTC. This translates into CASSLGGLAGVGEQFF.

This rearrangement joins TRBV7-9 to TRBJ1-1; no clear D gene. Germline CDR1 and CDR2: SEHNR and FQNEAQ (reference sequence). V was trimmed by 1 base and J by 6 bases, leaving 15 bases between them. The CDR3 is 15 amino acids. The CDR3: CASSLGAGFTAEAFF. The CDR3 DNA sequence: TGTGCCAGCAGCTTAGGGGCAGGCTTTACTGCTGAAGCTTTCTTT.

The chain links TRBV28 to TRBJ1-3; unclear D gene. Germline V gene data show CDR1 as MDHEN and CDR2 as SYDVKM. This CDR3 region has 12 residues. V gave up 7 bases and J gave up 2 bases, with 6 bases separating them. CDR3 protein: CASNNPGNTIYF. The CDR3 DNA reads TGTGCCAGCAACAACCCTGGAAACACCATATATTTT.

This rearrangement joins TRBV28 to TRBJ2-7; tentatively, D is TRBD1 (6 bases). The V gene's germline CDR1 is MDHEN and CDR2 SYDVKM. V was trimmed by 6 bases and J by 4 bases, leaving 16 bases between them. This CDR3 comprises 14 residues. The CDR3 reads CASSLTGRLYEQYF. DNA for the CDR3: TGTGCCAGCAGCCTGACAGGTCGTTTGTACGAGCAGTACTTC.

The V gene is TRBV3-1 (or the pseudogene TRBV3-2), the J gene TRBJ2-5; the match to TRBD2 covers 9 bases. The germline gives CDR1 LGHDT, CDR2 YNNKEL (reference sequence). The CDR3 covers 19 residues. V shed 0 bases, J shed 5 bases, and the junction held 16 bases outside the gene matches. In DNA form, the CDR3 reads TGTGCCAGCAGCCAAGATGTAACGGGACTAGCCGACCCTGGGGAGACCCAGTACTTC. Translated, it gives CASSQDVTGLADPGETQYF.

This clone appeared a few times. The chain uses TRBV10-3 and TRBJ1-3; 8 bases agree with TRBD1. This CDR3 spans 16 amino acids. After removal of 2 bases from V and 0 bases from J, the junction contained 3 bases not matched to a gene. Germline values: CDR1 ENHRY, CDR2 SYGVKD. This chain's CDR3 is CAISEGDRSSGNTIYF. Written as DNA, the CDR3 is TGTGCCATCAGTGAGGGGGACAGGAGCTCTGGAAACACCATATATTTT.

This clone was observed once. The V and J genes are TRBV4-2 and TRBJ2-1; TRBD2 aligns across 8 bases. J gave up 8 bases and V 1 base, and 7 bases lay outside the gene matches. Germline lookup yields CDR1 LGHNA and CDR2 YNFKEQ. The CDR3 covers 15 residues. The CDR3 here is CASSQGSGAVDEQFF. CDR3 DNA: TGTGCCAGCAGCCAAGGTAGCGGGGCAGTCGATGAGCAGTTCTTC.

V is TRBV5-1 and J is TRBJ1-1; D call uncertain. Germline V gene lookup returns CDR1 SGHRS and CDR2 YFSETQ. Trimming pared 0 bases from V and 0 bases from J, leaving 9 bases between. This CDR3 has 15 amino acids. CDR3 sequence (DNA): TGCGCCAGCAGCTTGGGGCAGGCTTTGAACACTGAAGCTTTCTTT. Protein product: CASSLGQALNTEAFF.

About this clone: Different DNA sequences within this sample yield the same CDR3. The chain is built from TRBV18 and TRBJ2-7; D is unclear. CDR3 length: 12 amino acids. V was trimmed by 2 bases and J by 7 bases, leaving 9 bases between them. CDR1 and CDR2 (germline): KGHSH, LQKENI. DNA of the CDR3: TGTGCCAGCTCACCAGGCGCGAGGGAGCAGTACTTC. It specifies CASSPGAREQYF.

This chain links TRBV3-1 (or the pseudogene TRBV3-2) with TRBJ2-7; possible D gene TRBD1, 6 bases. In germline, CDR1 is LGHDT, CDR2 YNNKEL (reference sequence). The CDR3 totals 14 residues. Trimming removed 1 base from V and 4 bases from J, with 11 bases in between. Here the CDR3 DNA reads TGTGCCAGCAGCCAAGCCCGGACAGTATACGAGCAGTACTTC. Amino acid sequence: CASSQARTVYEQYF.

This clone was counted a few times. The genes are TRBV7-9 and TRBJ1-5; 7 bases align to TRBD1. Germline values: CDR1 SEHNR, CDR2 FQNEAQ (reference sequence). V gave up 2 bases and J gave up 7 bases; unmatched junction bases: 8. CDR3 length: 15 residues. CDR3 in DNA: TGTGCCAGCAGCTTAACAGGGGCGCTGATCCAGCCCCAGCATTTT. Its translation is CASSLTGALIQPQHF.

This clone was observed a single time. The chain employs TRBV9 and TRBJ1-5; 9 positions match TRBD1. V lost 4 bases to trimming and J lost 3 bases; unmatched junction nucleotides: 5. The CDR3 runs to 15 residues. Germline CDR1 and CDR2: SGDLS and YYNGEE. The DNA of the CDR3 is TGTGCCAGCAGCACGGGACAGGGAAACAATCAGCCCCAGCATTTT. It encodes CASSTGQGNNQPQHF.

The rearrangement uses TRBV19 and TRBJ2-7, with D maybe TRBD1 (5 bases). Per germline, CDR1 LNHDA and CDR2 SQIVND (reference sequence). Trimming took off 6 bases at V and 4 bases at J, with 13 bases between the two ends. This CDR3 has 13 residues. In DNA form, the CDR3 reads TGTGCCAGTAGCCTAGGACATCCTTACGAGCAGTACTTC. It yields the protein CASSLGHPYEQYF.

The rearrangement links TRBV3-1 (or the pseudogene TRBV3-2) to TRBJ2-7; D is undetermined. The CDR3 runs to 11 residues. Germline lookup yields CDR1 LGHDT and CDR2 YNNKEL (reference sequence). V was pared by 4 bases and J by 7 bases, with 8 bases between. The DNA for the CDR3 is TGTGCCAGCAGCCCCGGGTGGGAGCAGTACTTC. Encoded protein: CASSPGWEQYF.